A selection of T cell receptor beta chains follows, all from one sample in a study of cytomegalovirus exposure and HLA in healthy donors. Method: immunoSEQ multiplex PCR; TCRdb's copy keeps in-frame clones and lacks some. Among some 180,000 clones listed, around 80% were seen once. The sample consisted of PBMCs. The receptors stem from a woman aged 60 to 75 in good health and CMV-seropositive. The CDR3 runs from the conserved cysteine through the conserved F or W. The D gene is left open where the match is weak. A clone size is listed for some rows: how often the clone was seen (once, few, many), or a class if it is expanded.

cdr3_nt: TGCGCCAGCAGTCACCGTCAAGCAACTAAGGCTTACGAGCAGTACTTC
cdr3_aa: CASSHRQATKAYEQYF
clone_size: .
j_call: TRBJ2-7
v_call: TRBV23-1
d_call: .

cdr3_nt: TGTGCCAGCAGTTTAACGCCAGGATGGGGCGGCAAAAACAGTCAGTACTTC
cdr3_aa: CASSLTPGWGGKNSQYF
clone_size: .
j_call: TRBJ2-4
v_call: TRBV27
d_call: .

cdr3_nt: TGTGCCAGTAGTATCGCGAGTCTCTCACCCCTCCACTTT
cdr3_aa: CASSIASLSPLHF
clone_size: .
j_call: TRBJ1-6
v_call: TRBV19
d_call: .

cdr3_nt: TGTGCCAGCACGGGACAGGGCGGATACGAGCAGTACTTC
cdr3_aa: CASTGQGGYEQYF
clone_size: few
j_call: TRBJ2-7
v_call: TRBV2
d_call: TRBD1

cdr3_nt: TGTGCCAGCAGTAGAACAGGGGGCCTTAATGAAAAACTGTTTTTT
cdr3_aa: CASSRTGGLNEKLFF
clone_size: .
j_call: TRBJ1-4
v_call: TRBV6-5
d_call: TRBD1

cdr3_nt: TGTGCCAGCAGCACGACGGGGGATACGCAGTATTTT
cdr3_aa: CASSTTGDTQYF
clone_size: .
j_call: TRBJ2-3
v_call: TRBV9
d_call: .

cdr3_nt: TGTGCCAGCAGCGTAGACAGGAACTATGGCTACACCTTC
cdr3_aa: CASSVDRNYGYTF
clone_size: .
j_call: TRBJ1-2
v_call: TRBV9
d_call: .

cdr3_nt: TGTGCCAGTAGTCTTCAGGGCAATCAGCCCCAGCATTTT
cdr3_aa: CASSLQGNQPQHF
clone_size: .
j_call: TRBJ1-5
v_call: TRBV19
d_call: .

cdr3_nt: TGTGCCACCAGCAGCGGGACAGACTTAACCGGGGAGCTGTTTTTT
cdr3_aa: CATSSGTDLTGELFF
clone_size: .
j_call: TRBJ2-2
v_call: TRBV15
d_call: TRBD1

cdr3_nt: TGTGCCAGCAGTTTTAGTTACCAAGAGACCCAGTACTTC
cdr3_aa: CASSFSYQETQYF
clone_size: .
j_call: TRBJ2-5
v_call: TRBV27
d_call: .

cdr3_nt: TGCGCCAGCAGCCAATTAAGAGTGAGAAGCTCCTACGAGCAGTACTTC
cdr3_aa: CASSQLRVRSSYEQYF
clone_size: .
j_call: TRBJ2-7
v_call: TRBV4-1
d_call: .

cdr3_nt: TGTGCTAGCAGCTGGACAGGTCTGGATACGCAGTATTTT
cdr3_aa: CASSWTGLDTQYF
clone_size: .
j_call: TRBJ2-3
v_call: TRBV7-7
d_call: TRBD1

cdr3_nt: TGTGCTAGTGGTTCCAATTACAGAACTTACTTC
cdr3_aa: CASGSNYRTYF
clone_size: .
j_call: TRBJ1-2
v_call: TRBV12-5
d_call: .